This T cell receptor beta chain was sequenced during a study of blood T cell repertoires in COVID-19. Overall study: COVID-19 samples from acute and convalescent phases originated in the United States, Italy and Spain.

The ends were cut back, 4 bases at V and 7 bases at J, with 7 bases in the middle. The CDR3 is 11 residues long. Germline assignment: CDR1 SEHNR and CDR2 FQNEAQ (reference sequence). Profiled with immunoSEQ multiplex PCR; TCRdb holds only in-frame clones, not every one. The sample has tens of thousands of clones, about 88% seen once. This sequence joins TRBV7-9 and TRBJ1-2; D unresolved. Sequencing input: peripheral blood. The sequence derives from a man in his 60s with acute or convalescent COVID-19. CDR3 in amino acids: CASSSQIGYTF. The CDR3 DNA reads TGTGCCAGCAGCTCTCAGATTGGCTACACCTTC.